Listed below are T cell receptor beta chains from one sample, sequenced in a study of identical twins' blood T cells. Using its own MiXCR run on the 5' RACE reads, TCRdb lists one record per CDR3 protein. The table includes over a thousand distinct CDR3 sequences, approximately 84% detected once. Sequenced input: PBMCs. These receptors were taken from a woman aged 18-49 years in good health. Both conserved end residues are part of each CDR3. A D gene is named only where the DNA matches it firmly. For some rows the clone size is stated as once, few or many, or as a class when expanded; others skip it.

v_call	j_call	clone_size	d_call	cdr3_nt	cdr3_aa
TRBV5-1	TRBJ2-3	NA	NA	TGCGCCAGCAGCCCCGGGTTGGTCACAGATACGCAGTATTTT	CASSPGLVTDTQYF
TRBV18	TRBJ1-5	NA	NA	TGTGCCAGCTCACCACAGGGGCATAGCAATCAGCCCCAGCATTTT	CASSPQGHSNQPQHF
TRBV10-3	TRBJ2-2	once	NA	TGTGCCATCAGTGACAGGGCAAACACCGGGGAGCTGTTTTTT	CAISDRANTGELFF
TRBV10-3	TRBJ1-1	NA	NA	TGTGCCATCAGGGGGGGCGGGGGATCCACTGAAGCTTTCTTT	CAIRGGGGSTEAFF
TRBV28	TRBJ1-3	NA	NA	TGTGCCAGCAGCTACTATAGCGCGGCTGGAAACACCATATATTTT	CASSYYSAAGNTIYF
TRBV30	TRBJ1-3	NA	NA	TGTGCCTGGATCTACAGAAACTCTGGAAACACCATATATTTT	CAWIYRNSGNTIYF
TRBV4-3	TRBJ1-6	NA	NA	TGCGCCAGCAGCCAACTAACGGGAGATTCACCCCTCCACTTT	CASSQLTGDSPLHF
TRBV5-4	TRBJ1-1	NA	NA	TGTGCCAGCAGCTTTTTCTTCAGCGTCAATGAAGCTTTCTTT	CASSFFFSVNEAFF
TRBV20-1	TRBJ2-1	few	TRBD2	TGCAGTGCCATCCCAACCGGGACTAGCGGGGGAAGCTCCTACAATGAGCAGTTCTTC	CSAIPTGTSGGSSYNEQFF
TRBV7-6	TRBJ1-6	NA	NA	TGTGCCAGCAGCGCAGGTTTAGACAAGGAATATAATTCACCCCTCCACTTT	CASSAGLDKEYNSPLHF
TRBV11-2	TRBJ2-3	NA	NA	TGTGCCAGCAGCTTTGACTGGAGCACGCAGTATTTT	CASSFDWSTQYF
TRBV11-2	TRBJ1-1	NA	NA	TGTGCCAGCAGCTTAGAAGGTGGCACTGAAGTTTTCTTT	CASSLEGGTEVFF
TRBV12-5	TRBJ1-1	NA	NA	TGTGCTAGTGGTCCACGAATCACTGAAGCTTTCTTT	CASGPRITEAFF
TRBV29-1	TRBJ2-5	NA	NA	TGCAGCGTTGAAGTTCGAGTTAGAGAGACCCAGTACTTC	CSVEVRVRETQYF
TRBV30	TRBJ1-5	NA	NA	TGTGCCTGGAGTGTACTGGCCAATCAGCCCCAGCATTTT	CAWSVLANQPQHF
TRBV5-6	TRBJ1-1	NA	TRBD1	TGTGCCAGCAGCCTATATAGGACAGGTGAAGCTTTCTTT	CASSLYRTGEAFF
TRBV4-1	TRBJ1-1	NA	NA	TGCGCCAGCAGCCATGAGGCGGGACCCCTGAACACTGAAGCTTTCTTT	CASSHEAGPLNTEAFF
TRBV5-5	TRBJ2-5	NA	TRBD2	TGTGCCAGCAGCAGGACTAGCGGGGAAGAGACCCAGTACTTC	CASSRTSGEETQYF
TRBV29-1	TRBJ2-7	NA	NA	TGCAGCGTTGAAGCTTGGAGGACTGGACGTTACGAGCAGTACTTC	CSVEAWRTGRYEQYF
TRBV6-2/TRBV6-3	TRBJ1-5	NA	NA	TGTGCCAGCAGTTACGGGCAGAGCAATCAGCCCCAGCATTTT	CASSYGQSNQPQHF
TRBV6-5	TRBJ1-5	NA	NA	TGTGCCAGCAGTTACGAGAATCAGCCCCAGCATTTT	CASSYENQPQHF
TRBV28	TRBJ2-3	NA	TRBD1	TGTGCCAGCAGTTCCGGGACAGGGTACACAGATACGCAGTATTTT	CASSSGTGYTDTQYF
TRBV7-6	TRBJ2-5	NA	TRBD1	TGTGCCAGCAGCACGAGGACAGGGAGGGAGACCCAGTACTTC	CASSTRTGRETQYF
TRBV11-3	TRBJ1-1	NA	NA	TGTGCCAGCAGCTTAGTCCTCGGAGCTGAAGCTTTCTTT	CASSLVLGAEAFF
TRBV27	TRBJ1-1	NA	TRBD1	TGTGCCAGCAGTCGACAGGGTGGCACTGAAGCTTTCTTT	CASSRQGGTEAFF
TRBV10-1	TRBJ1-2	NA	NA	TGCGCCAGCAGCACCTTGGGGTTGTTGTATGGCTACACCTTC	CASSTLGLLYGYTF
TRBV25-1	TRBJ2-3	NA	NA	TGTGCCAGCAGTTTAAGGCAGGGTAAATGGACAGATACGCAGTATTTT	CASSLRQGKWTDTQYF
TRBV7-6	TRBJ2-7	once	TRBD1	TGTGCCAGCAGCTTAGGGCAGGGGGCGGACGAGCAGTACTTC	CASSLGQGADEQYF
TRBV11-3	TRBJ1-1	once	TRBD1	TGTGCCAGCAGCTCCCAGGGGGCGGGCACTGAAGCTTTCTTT	CASSSQGAGTEAFF
TRBV12-5	TRBJ1-1	NA	TRBD1	TGTGCTAGTATCCCAGGGGGCTTCACAGACCTGAACACTGAAGCTTTCTTT	CASIPGGFTDLNTEAFF
TRBV30	TRBJ1-5	once	NA	TGTGCCTGGAGTGTACTCAATAGCAATCAGCCCCAGCATTTT	CAWSVLNSNQPQHF
TRBV29-1	TRBJ2-3	NA	TRBD2	TGCAGCATCTCCCCTAGCGGGGTTACAGATACGCAGTATTTT	CSISPSGVTDTQYF
TRBV13	TRBJ1-1	NA	NA	TGTGCCGGCAGCTTAGGCCCGGGTTGGGGAACTGAAGCTTTCTTT	CAGSLGPGWGTEAFF
TRBV7-3	TRBJ2-5	NA	TRBD2	TGTGCCAGCAGCCCCGATCGGGAGGGGACCCAGTACTTC	CASSPDREGTQYF
TRBV12-1	TRBJ2-2	NA	NA	TGTGCCAGCAGCTTTGATCACACCGGGGAGCTGTTTTTT	CASSFDHTGELFF
TRBV6-2/TRBV6-3	TRBJ1-5	NA	NA	TGTGCCAGCAGTTGGACGGGGAATCAGCCCCAGCATTTT	CASSWTGNQPQHF
TRBV10-3	TRBJ1-1	few	NA	TGTGCCATCACAGAAAGGCAGAACACTGAAGCTTTCTTT	CAITERQNTEAFF
TRBV7-6	TRBJ1-4	NA	NA	TGTGCCAGCAGCTTAGGAGGCCAAACTAATGAAAAACTGTTTTTT	CASSLGGQTNEKLFF
TRBV6-1	TRBJ2-7	NA	NA	TGTGCCAGCACGTGGAGTCCGAGCTCCTACGAGCAGTACTTC	CASTWSPSSYEQYF
TRBV30	TRBJ1-1	few	NA	TGTGCCTGGAGCTCTAACTTCGGTCCTGAAGCTTTCTTT	CAWSSNFGPEAFF